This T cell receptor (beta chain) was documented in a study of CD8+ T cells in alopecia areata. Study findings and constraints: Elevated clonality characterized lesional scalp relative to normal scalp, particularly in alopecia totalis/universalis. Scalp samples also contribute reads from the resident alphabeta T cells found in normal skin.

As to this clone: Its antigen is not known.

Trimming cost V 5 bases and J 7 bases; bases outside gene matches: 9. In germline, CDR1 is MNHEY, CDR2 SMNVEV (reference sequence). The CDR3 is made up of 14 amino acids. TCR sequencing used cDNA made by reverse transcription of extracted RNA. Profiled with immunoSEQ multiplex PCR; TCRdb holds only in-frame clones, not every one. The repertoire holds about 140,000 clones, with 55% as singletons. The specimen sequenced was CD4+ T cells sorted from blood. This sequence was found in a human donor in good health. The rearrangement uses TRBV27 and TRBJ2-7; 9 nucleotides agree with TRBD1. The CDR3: CASSGRDRVGEQYF. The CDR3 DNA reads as TGTGCCAGCAGTGGCCGGGACAGGGTGGGTGAGCAGTACTTC.